This T cell receptor beta chain emerged from a study of T-cell memory formation after mild COVID-19. Looking at the study overall: Clusters were largely donor specific.

Points from the study as a whole: Mainly in CM and EM were contracting CD4+ clones; CD8+ were in EMRA.

A single count supports this clonotype. What it recognizes is unknown. TCRdb re-analysed the 5' RACE reads in MiXCR, keeping a single row per CDR3 protein. This table has around 310,000 distinct CDR3 sequences, 20% to 25% appearing once. The sequenced sample was PBMCs or a T cell subset sorted from them (not recorded which). The receptor was derived from a man aged 18 to 29 who had mild COVID-19 (a few samples of this study predate the infection). Cell type and time point are not known.

CDR3 loop: CASSYSQGVLSGANVLTF. DNA for the CDR3: TGTGCCAGCAGTTACTCGCAGGGGGTTCTCTCTGGGGCCAACGTCCTGACTTTC. This chain joins TRBV6-6 and TRBJ2-6; the match to TRBD1 covers 7 bases. Per the germline V gene, CDR1 is MNHNY and CDR2 is SVGAGI (reference sequence). Losses at the gene ends were 0 bases for V and 0 bases for J; bases not matched to a gene: 5. The CDR3 sequence is 18 residues long.